This T cell receptor beta chain was sequenced for a study of T-cell memory formation after mild COVID-19. The study, taken as a whole, reports: The pre-infection memory compartment contained some responding clones, suggesting cross-reactive memory joined.

TCRdb re-called the 5' RACE reads through MiXCR, storing one row per CDR3 protein. The sample lists 25,000 or so distinct CDR3 sequences; about 7.4% were seen once. V shed 5 bases and J 4 bases; nucleotides not matched to a gene: 6. CDR1 is MNHEY, CDR2 SVGAGI, per germline. The CDR3 extends over 14 amino acids. This clonotype came up many times. Its antigen is as yet unknown. The clonotype originates from an adult woman who had mild COVID-19 (a few samples of this study predate the infection). Cell type and time point are not known. The chain combines TRBV6-5 with TRBJ1-1, with TRBD1 identical over 8 bases. Sequencing was performed on PBMCs or a T cell subset sorted from them (not recorded which). CDR3 DNA sequence: TGTGCCAGCAGTCTAGGACAGGGTCGCACTGAAGCTTTCTTT. Translating gives CASSLGQGRTEAFF.